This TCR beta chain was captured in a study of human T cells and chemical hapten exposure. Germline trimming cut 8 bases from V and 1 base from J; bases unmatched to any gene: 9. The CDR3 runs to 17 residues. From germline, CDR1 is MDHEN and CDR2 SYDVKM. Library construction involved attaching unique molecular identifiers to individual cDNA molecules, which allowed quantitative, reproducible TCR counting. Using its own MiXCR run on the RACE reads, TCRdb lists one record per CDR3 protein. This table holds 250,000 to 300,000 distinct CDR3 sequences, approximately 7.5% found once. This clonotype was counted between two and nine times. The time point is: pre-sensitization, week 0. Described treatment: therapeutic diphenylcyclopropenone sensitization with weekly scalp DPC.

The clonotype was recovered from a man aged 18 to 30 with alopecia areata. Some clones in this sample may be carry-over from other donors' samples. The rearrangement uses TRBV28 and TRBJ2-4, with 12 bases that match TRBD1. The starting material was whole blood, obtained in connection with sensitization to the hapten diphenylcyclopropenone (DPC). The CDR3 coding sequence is TGTGCCAGCTCGCCGGGACAGGGGGCTTCGGCCAAAAACATTCAGTACTTC. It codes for CASSPGQGASAKNIQYF. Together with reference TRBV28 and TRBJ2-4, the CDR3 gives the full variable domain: DVKVTQSSRYLVKRTGEKVFLECVQDMDHENMFWYRQDPGLGLRLIYFSYDVKMKEKGDIPEGYSVSREKKERFSLILESASTNQTSMYLCASSPGQGASAKNIQYFGAGTRLSVL.